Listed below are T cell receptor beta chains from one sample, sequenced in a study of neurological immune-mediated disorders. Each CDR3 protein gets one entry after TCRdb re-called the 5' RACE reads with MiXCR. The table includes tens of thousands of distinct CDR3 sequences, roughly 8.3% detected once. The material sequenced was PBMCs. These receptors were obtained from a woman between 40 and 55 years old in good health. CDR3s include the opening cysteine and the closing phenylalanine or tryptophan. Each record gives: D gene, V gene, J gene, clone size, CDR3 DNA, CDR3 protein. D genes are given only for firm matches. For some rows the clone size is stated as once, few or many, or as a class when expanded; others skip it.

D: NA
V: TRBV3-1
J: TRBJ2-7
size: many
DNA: TGTGCCAGCAGCCAAAGTCGAACCTACGAGCAGTACTTC
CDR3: CASSQSRTYEQYF

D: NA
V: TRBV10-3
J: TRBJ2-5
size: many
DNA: TGTGCCATCAGTGGGAAGAAAGAGACCCAGTACTTC
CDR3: CAISGKKETQYF

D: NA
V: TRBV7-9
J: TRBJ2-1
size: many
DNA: TGTGCCAGCAGCTTAGCGGCGATCAGTTATGAGCAGTTCTTC
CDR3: CASSLAAISYEQFF

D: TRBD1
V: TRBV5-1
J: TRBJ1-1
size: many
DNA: TGCGCCAGCAGCTTGGACAGGGGGGGGACTGAAGCTTTCTTT
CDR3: CASSLDRGGTEAFF

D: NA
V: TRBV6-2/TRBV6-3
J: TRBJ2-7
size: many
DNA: TGTGCCAGCAGCGCTCTACCCTACGAGCAGTACTTC
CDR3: CASSALPYEQYF

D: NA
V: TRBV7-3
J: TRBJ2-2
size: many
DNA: TGTGCCAGCAGCTTAACGTTCTGGTCCCCCACCGGGGAGCTGTTTTTT
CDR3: CASSLTFWSPTGELFF

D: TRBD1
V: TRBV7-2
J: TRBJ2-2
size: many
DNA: TGTGCCAGCAGCTTAGCCAGGGGGCGGAGCGGGGAGCTGTTTTTT
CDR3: CASSLARGRSGELFF

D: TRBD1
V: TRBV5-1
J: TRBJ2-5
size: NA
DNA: TGCGCCAGCAGCCTTGGCCAGGGGGAAGAGACCCACTACTTC
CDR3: CASSLGQGEETHYF

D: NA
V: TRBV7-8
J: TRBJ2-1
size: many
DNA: TGTGCCAGCAGCCTCGGGCTCTCGGATGAGCAGTTCTTC
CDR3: CASSLGLSDEQFF

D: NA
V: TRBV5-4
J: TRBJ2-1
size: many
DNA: TGTGCCAGCAACCCACAGGGGGGGGCCTACAATGAGCAGTTCTTC
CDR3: CASNPQGGAYNEQFF

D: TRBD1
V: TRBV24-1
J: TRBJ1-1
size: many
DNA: TGTGCCACCAGTGAACAGGGACAGGGTCGTGAAGCTTTCTTT
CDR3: CATSEQGQGREAFF

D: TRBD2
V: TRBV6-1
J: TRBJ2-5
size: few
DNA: TGTGCCAGCAGTGAGATACCGACTAGCGTTGAGACCCAGTACTTC
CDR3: CASSEIPTSVETQYF

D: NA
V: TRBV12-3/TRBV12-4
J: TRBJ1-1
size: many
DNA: TGTGCCAGCAGTTCCCCCTTGAACACTGAAGCTTTCTTT
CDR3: CASSSPLNTEAFF

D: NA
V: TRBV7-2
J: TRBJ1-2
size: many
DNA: TGTGCCAGCAGCTTTTCTAACTATGGCTACACCTTC
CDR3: CASSFSNYGYTF

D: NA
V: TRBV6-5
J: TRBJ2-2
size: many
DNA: TGTGCCAGCAGTTACTCAGGAGGGACATCTTCCGGGGCCGGGGAGCTGTTTTTT
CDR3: CASSYSGGTSSGAGELFF

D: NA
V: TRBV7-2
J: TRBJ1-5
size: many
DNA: TGTGCCAGCAGGGAGTACGATAATAGCAATCAGCCCCAGCATTTT
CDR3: CASREYDNSNQPQHF

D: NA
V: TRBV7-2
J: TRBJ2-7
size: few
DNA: TGTGCCAGCAGCTTATGGGCCAGGGAGTCCGTCGAGCAGTACTTC
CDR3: CASSLWARESVEQYF

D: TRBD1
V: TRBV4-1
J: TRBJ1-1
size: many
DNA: TGCGCCAGCAGCCCGCCCCTGGGACAGCCGAACACTGAAGCTTTCTTT
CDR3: CASSPPLGQPNTEAFF

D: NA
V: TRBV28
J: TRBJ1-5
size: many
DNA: TGTGCCAGCAGTTTCACCCCAGATTATAGCAATCAGCCCCAGCATTTT
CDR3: CASSFTPDYSNQPQHF

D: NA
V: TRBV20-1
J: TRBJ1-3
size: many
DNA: TGCAGTGCCCCAGGGTTTTCCGGAAACACCATATATTTT
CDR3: CSAPGFSGNTIYF